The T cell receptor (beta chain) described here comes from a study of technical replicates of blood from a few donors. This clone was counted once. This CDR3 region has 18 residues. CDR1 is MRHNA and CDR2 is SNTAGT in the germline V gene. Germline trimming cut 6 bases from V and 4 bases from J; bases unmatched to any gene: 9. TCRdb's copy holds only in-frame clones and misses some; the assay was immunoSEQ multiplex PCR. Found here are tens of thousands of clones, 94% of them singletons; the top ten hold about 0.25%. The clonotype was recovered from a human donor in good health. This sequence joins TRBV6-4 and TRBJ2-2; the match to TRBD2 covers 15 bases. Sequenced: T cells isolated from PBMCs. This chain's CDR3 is CASSPGLAGGPRTGELFF. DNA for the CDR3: TGTGCCAGCAGCCCAGGACTAGCGGGAGGGCCGCGCACCGGGGAGCTGTTTTTT.